Below, 2 T cell receptor beta chains from the same sample are listed, as sequenced in a study of blood T cell repertoires in COVID-19. The assay was immunoSEQ multiplex PCR, and TCRdb's table has in-frame clones only and misses some. The sample records fewer than 200,000 clones, 83% being singletons. The sample was PBMCs or T cells enriched from blood (not recorded which). The source of these receptors is a woman between 50 and 59 years old in a cohort exposed to, infected with or recovered from COVID-19 (not recorded which).

The chain carries TRBV6-6 and TRBJ2-3; 11 bases fit TRBD2. This CDR3 spans 16 amino acids. The J segment lost 4 bases and the V segment lost 5 bases, leaving 8 bases of the junction unmatched. Germline V lookup: CDR1 MNHNY, CDR2 SVGAGI (reference sequence). Written as DNA, the CDR3 is TGTGCCAGCAGTCGACTAGCGGGGAACGTGGCAGATACGCAGTATTTT. This encodes CASSRLAGNVADTQYF.

The gene calls are TRBV6-5 and TRBJ2-1; 11 positions match TRBD2. Germline V gene lookup returns CDR1 MNHEY and CDR2 SVGAGI. The CDR3 covers 15 residues. V was pared by 6 bases and J by 5 bases, with 6 bases of the junction left unmatched. DNA for the CDR3: TGTGCCAGCAGAATCGGGACTAGCGGCCACAATGAGCAGTTCTTC. Its protein product is CASRIGTSGHNEQFF.